These T cell receptor beta chains were read from a single sample in a study of CD8 T cells in ankylosing spondylitis. Via MiXCR, TCRdb re-called the 5' RACE reads, giving one row per CDR3 protein. The sample records fewer than 500,000 distinct CDR3 sequences, approximately 20% being singletons. The sample was blood, either unsorted or a sorted T cell fraction (not recorded which). These receptors were obtained from a male donor with ankylosing spondylitis. Each CDR3 is given with its conserved first and last residue. The D gene is left open where the match is weak. Rows give clone size only sometimes, using once, few, many, or a class for an expanded clone.

-	few	TRBV28	TRBJ2-1	CASREVDEQFF	TGTGCCAGCAGGGAAGTGGATGAGCAGTTCTTC
-	-	TRBV7-2	TRBJ2-7	CASSLQPGLWYEQYF	TGTGCCAGCAGCCTTCAACCGGGACTGTGGTACGAGCAGTACTTC
-	once	TRBV3-1	TRBJ1-6	CASSQDDRFSNSPLHF	TGTGCCAGCAGCCAAGACGACAGATTTTCTAATTCACCCCTCCACTTT
TRBD1	few	TRBV27	TRBJ1-3	CASPRTGYAGNTIYF	TGTGCCAGCCCTCGGACAGGTTATGCTGGAAACACCATATATTTT
-	-	TRBV28	TRBJ2-4	CASNGEPNIQYF	TGTGCCAGCAATGGGGAACCGAACATTCAGTACTTC
TRBD2	-	TRBV20-1	TRBJ2-5	CSAQREGPQETQYF	TGCAGTGCCCAGCGGGAGGGCCCCCAAGAGACCCAGTACTTC
TRBD1	-	TRBV5-1	TRBJ2-3	CASSSLGQYTDTQYF	TGCGCCAGCAGCTCACTGGGACAGTACACAGATACGCAGTATTTT
-	many	TRBV10-3	TRBJ2-3	CAISRRDYTDTQYF	TGTGCCATCAGCAGGAGGGATTACACAGATACGCAGTATTTT
-	-	TRBV28	TRBJ1-5	CASSETGPRQPQHF	TGTGCCAGCAGTGAAACAGGACCCCGTCAGCCCCAGCATTTT
-	-	TRBV5-1	TRBJ2-1	CASSRGAQGLNEQFF	TGCGCCAGCAGCAGGGGCGCTCAGGGTTTGAATGAGCAGTTCTTC
TRBD2	-	TRBV15	TRBJ2-5	CATSRDLGGGLPQETQYF	TGTGCCACCAGCAGAGATCTTGGGGGGGGTCTCCCTCAAGAGACCCAGTACTTC
TRBD1	-	TRBV13	TRBJ2-3	CASSLDGQVRDTQYF	TGTGCCAGCAGCTTAGATGGACAGGTCCGGGATACGCAGTATTTT
-	-	TRBV20-1	TRBJ2-1	CSVPQRFILGEQFF	TGCAGTGTCCCCCAGCGGTTCATCCTTGGAGAGCAGTTCTTC
TRBD1	-	TRBV18	TRBJ1-5	CASSPIQGAGQPQHF	TGTGCCAGCTCACCGATACAGGGGGCCGGCCAGCCCCAGCATTTT
-	-	TRBV7-2	TRBJ1-2	CASSPPGGFYGYTF	TGTGCCAGCAGCCCCCCCGGGGGGTTCTATGGCTACACCTTC
TRBD1	few	TRBV12-3/TRBV12-4	TRBJ2-3	CASSLGTGGTDTQYF	TGTGCCAGCAGCCTCGGGACAGGGGGTACAGATACGCAGTATTTT
TRBD1	few	TRBV2	TRBJ1-6	CASSDYRGDSPLHF	TGTGCCAGCAGTGATTACAGGGGAGACTCACCCCTCCACTTT
-	-	TRBV28	TRBJ1-5	CAARRAGRGNQPQHF	TGTGCCGCCCGGAGGGCAGGAAGGGGCAATCAGCCCCAGCATTTT
-	once	TRBV27	TRBJ2-7	CASSLTGTQPYEQYF	TGTGCCAGCAGCCTAACCGGGACACAACCCTACGAGCAGTACTTC
-	few	TRBV19	TRBJ1-1	CASSGFGCEAFF	TGTGCCAGTAGTGGTTTCGGGTGTGAAGCTTTCTTT
-	-	TRBV5-1	TRBJ1-1	CASSGNIGTEAFF	TGCGCCAGCAGCGGGAACATCGGCACTGAAGCTTTCTTT
TRBD2	few	TRBV18	TRBJ2-7	CASSPTPGLAGDEQYF	TGTGCCAGCTCACCGACTCCGGGACTAGCGGGAGATGAGCAGTACTTC
TRBD2	few	TRBV11-2	TRBJ2-2	CASSPGLAGDLPTGELFF	TGTGCCAGCAGCCCCGGACTAGCGGGAGACCTTCCCACCGGGGAGCTGTTTTTT
-	many	TRBV4-2	TRBJ1-1	CASSPRANTEAFF	TGTGCCAGCAGCCCCCGGGCGAACACTGAAGCTTTCTTT
-	-	TRBV12-3/TRBV12-4	TRBJ2-6	CASTRTGISGANVLTF	TGTGCCAGCACCAGAACAGGGATTTCTGGGGCCAACGTCCTGACTTTC
TRBD2	few	TRBV7-9	TRBJ2-1	CASSTGLAGNEQFF	TGTGCCAGCAGCACGGGACTAGCGGGCAATGAGCAGTTCTTC
-	-	TRBV6-5	TRBJ1-2	CASSTSIGYGYTF	TGTGCCAGCAGTACCTCGATAGGCTATGGCTACACCTTC
-	few	TRBV4-3	TRBJ2-1	CASSFKVRESYNEQFF	TGCGCCAGCAGCTTCAAAGTGAGGGAGTCCTACAATGAGCAGTTCTTC
TRBD1	few	TRBV7-2	TRBJ1-1	CASSLQTGWNTEAFF	TGTGCCAGCAGCCTTCAGACAGGGTGGAACACTGAAGCTTTCTTT
TRBD2	-	TRBV11-3	TRBJ2-1	CASSQEAQRGYNEQFF	TGTGCCAGCAGTCAAGAGGCCCAGCGGGGCTACAATGAGCAGTTCTTC
-	few	TRBV6-1	TRBJ2-7	CASSEVNGVGPYEQYF	TGTGCCAGCAGTGAAGTGAACGGGGTCGGACCCTACGAGCAGTACTTC
TRBD1	few	TRBV6-1	TRBJ1-4	CASSGPRRGPEKLFF	TGTGCCAGCAGTGGCCCTCGAAGGGGGCCTGAAAAACTGTTTTTT
-	few	TRBV4-2	TRBJ2-4	CASSQEQQANIQYF	TGTGCCAGCAGCCAAGAACAGCAGGCAAACATTCAGTACTTC
TRBD2	few	TRBV16	TRBJ2-7	CASSPNAAGVNEQYF	TGTGCCAGCAGCCCCAATGCTGCGGGAGTTAACGAGCAGTACTTC
TRBD1	-	TRBV28	TRBJ1-5	CASSGTRQGARQPQHF	TGTGCCAGCAGCGGCACGAGGCAGGGGGCGCGTCAGCCCCAGCATTTT
-	few	TRBV7-2	TRBJ2-7	CASSLFRMGAYEQYF	TGTGCCAGCAGCTTATTTCGGATGGGGGCCTACGAGCAGTACTTC
TRBD2	few	TRBV5-1	TRBJ2-3	CASSLGLTGLEADTQYF	TGCGCCAGCAGCTTGGGGCTAACGGGACTAGAAGCAGATACGCAGTATTTT
-	few	TRBV5-8	TRBJ2-1	CASTFQLWNEQFF	TGTGCCAGCACCTTTCAACTTTGGAATGAGCAGTTCTTC
TRBD2	-	TRBV20-1	TRBJ2-7	CSAGSGSTYEQYF	TGCAGTGCTGGGAGCGGGAGTACCTACGAGCAGTACTTC
-	few	TRBV6-1	TRBJ2-1	CASRRGTQRHNEQFF	TGTGCCAGCAGGAGGGGGACTCAGCGCCACAATGAGCAGTTCTTC
TRBD2	few	TRBV2	TRBJ2-3	CASSDSGDTDTQYF	TGTGCCAGCAGTGATAGCGGGGACACAGATACGCAGTATTTT
TRBD1	many	TRBV19	TRBJ1-5	CASSAPGQGGYGPQHF	TGTGCCAGTAGCGCGCCGGGACAGGGGGGGTATGGGCCCCAGCATTTT
TRBD2	-	TRBV20-1	TRBJ2-5	CSAKSLAGEETQYF	TGCAGTGCCAAATCACTAGCGGGAGAAGAGACCCAGTACTTC
-	-	TRBV25-1	TRBJ2-1	CASSEGVAQYNEQFF	TGTGCCAGCAGTGAAGGGGTAGCCCAATACAATGAGCAGTTCTTC
-	few	TRBV2	TRBJ1-6	CASEGAYQVSNSPLHF	TGTGCCAGCGAGGGCGCCTATCAAGTCTCCAATTCACCCCTCCACTTT
TRBD1	few	TRBV7-9	TRBJ1-1	CASSSTGAERTEAFF	TGTGCCAGCAGTTCGACAGGGGCTGAACGCACTGAAGCTTTCTTT
TRBD2	-	TRBV6-2/TRBV6-3	TRBJ2-1	CASKGTSGSHEQFF	TGTGCCAGCAAGGGGACTAGCGGGAGCCATGAGCAGTTCTTC
TRBD1	-	TRBV5-6	TRBJ2-2	CASIRTGATGELFF	TGTGCCAGCATAAGGACAGGGGCCACCGGGGAGCTGTTTTTT
-	many	TRBV5-1	TRBJ2-1	CASSLVPGYNEQFF	TGCGCCAGCAGCTTGGTTCCAGGGTACAATGAGCAGTTCTTC
-	few	TRBV30	TRBJ2-2	CAWSVRVPGELFF	TGTGCCTGGAGTGTACGTGTTCCCGGGGAGCTGTTTTTT
-	-	TRBV7-2	TRBJ2-7	CASSGAGRDEQYF	TGTGCCAGCAGCGGCGCGGGAAGAGACGAGCAGTACTTC
-	-	TRBV2	TRBJ2-5	CASMEETQYF	TGTGCCAGCATGGAAGAGACCCAGTACTTC
TRBD2	few	TRBV6-1	TRBJ2-1	CASRRSSGAYNEQFF	TGTGCCAGCAGACGCTCTAGCGGGGCCTACAATGAGCAGTTCTTC
-	once	TRBV7-2	TRBJ2-7	CASSLVAPPYEQYF	TGTGCCAGCAGCTTAGTCGCTCCCCCCTACGAGCAGTACTTC
-	-	TRBV7-9	TRBJ1-1	CASSFSGTDHEAFF	TGTGCCAGCAGCTTTTCCGGGACCGACCATGAAGCTTTCTTT
-	-	TRBV11-3	TRBJ2-1	CASRGTSTYNEQFF	TGTGCCAGCCGCGGGACTTCCACCTACAATGAGCAGTTCTTC
-	-	TRBV24-1	TRBJ2-2	CATSDPPGTRSTGELFF	TGTGCCACCAGTGACCCCCCCGGGACCCGAAGCACCGGGGAGCTGTTTTTT
-	many	TRBV3-1	TRBJ1-5	CASSQATAQPQHF	TGTGCCAGCAGCCAGGCGACAGCTCAGCCCCAGCATTTT
-	few	TRBV15	TRBJ1-5	CATQDGPYSNQPQHF	TGTGCCACCCAGGACGGACCCTATAGCAATCAGCCCCAGCATTTT
-	-	TRBV29-1	TRBJ1-1	CSSLRGGNMNTEAFF	TGCAGCTCCCTGAGGGGGGGGAATATGAACACTGAAGCTTTCTTT